This T cell receptor beta chain was retrieved from a study of blood T cell repertoires in COVID-19. About the research overall: Samples of COVID-19 (acute and convalescent) were obtained from the United States, Italy and Spain. T cells, B-cell-depleted T cells, or PBMCs provided the cDNA or gDNA that served as material.

With 5 bases removed from V and 0 bases from J, the gap between germline ends came to 8 bases. Germline V gene sequence: CDR1 SGHAT, CDR2 FQNNGV. The CDR3 contains 15 residues. Authors' methods: Nucleated cell number was recorded as an estimate derived from reference gene primer amplification. The data were produced by immunoSEQ multiplex PCR, yet TCRdb's version contains in-frame clones alone and is incomplete. V and J calls and clone size are as listed in that table; D and trimming were resolved from the DNA. The top ten clones hold about 8.5% of a sample with roughly 83,000 clones, around 87% of them seen once.

What was sequenced was peripheral blood. The chain uses TRBV11-2 and TRBJ2-6; TRBD1 is a possible D gene (6 bases). This clonotype originated in an older man with active or convalescent COVID-19. The CDR3 DNA reads as TGTGCCAGCAGCACAGGGAGCTCTGGGGCCAACGTCCTGACTTTC. Protein product: CASSTGSSGANVLTF.